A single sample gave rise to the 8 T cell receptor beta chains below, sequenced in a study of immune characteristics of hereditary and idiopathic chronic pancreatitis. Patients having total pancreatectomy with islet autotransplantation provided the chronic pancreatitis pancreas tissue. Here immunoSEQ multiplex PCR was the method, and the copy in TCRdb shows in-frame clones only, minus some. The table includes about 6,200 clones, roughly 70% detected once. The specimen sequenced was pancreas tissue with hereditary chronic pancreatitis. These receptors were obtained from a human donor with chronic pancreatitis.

The CDR3 region is CASSLAAGQETQYF. The CDR3 coding sequence is TGTGCCAGCAGCTTAGCGGCGGGCCAAGAGACCCAGTACTTC. The J gene is TRBJ2-5, the V gene TRBV7-9; perhaps TRBD2 as D (5 bases). CDR1 is SEHNR and CDR2 is FQNEAQ in the germline V gene (reference sequence). The germline V and J ends were trimmed by 0 bases and 1 base, with 6 bases remaining between them. The CDR3 contains 14 residues.

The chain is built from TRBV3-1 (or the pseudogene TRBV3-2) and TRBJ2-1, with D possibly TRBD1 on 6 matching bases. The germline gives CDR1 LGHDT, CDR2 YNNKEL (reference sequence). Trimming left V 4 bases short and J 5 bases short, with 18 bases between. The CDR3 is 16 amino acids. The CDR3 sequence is CASSPPGDRTNNEQFF. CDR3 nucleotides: TGTGCCAGCAGCCCCCCCGGCGACAGGACAAACAATGAGCAGTTCTTC.

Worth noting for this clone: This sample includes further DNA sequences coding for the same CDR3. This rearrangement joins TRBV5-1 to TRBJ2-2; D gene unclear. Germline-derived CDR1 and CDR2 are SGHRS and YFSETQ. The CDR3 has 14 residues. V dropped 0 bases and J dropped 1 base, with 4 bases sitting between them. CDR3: CASSLAENTGELFF. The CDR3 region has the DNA TGCGCCAGCAGCTTGGCAGAGAACACCGGGGAGCTGTTTTTT.

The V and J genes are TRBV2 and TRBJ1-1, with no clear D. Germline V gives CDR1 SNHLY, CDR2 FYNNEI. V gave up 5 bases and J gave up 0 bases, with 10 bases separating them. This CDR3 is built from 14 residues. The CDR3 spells CASSYQTMNTEAFF. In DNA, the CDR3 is TGTGCCAGCAGTTACCAGACCATGAACACTGAAGCTTTCTTT.

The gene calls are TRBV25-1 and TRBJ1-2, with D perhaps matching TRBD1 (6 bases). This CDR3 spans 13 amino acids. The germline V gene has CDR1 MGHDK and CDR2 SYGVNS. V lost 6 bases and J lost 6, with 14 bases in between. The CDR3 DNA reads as TGTGCCAGCAGGACACCGACAGGTCATGGCTACACCTTC. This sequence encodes CASRTPTGHGYTF.

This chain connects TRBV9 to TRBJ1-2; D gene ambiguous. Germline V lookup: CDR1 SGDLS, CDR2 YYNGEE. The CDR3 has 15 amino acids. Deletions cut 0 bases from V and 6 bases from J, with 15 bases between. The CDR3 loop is CASSVEKNLQDGYTF. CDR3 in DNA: TGTGCCAGCAGCGTAGAAAAGAACCTCCAGGATGGCTACACCTTC.

The CDR3 bases are TGTGCCAGCAGTGACAGGGACAGCGATGGCTACACCTTC. Its protein product is CASSDRDSDGYTF. The chain recombines TRBV6-4 with TRBJ1-2; 7 nucleotides align to TRBD1. CDR1 and CDR2 (germline): MRHNA, SNTAGT. Trimming removed 2 bases from V and 6 bases from J; junction bases left unmatched: 3. This CDR3 is 13 amino acids long.

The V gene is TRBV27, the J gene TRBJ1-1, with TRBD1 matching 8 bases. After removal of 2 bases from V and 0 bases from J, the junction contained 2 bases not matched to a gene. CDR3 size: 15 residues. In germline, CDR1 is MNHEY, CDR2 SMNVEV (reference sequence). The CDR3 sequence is CASSLQGAMNTEAFF. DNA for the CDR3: TGTGCCAGCAGTTTACAGGGGGCGATGAACACTGAAGCTTTCTTT.